This entry describes one T cell receptor (beta chain). Only a few counts were recorded for this clonotype. Its antigen is not yet known. No much larger clone exists at a distance of one base, and base qualities are not known. The sample's treatment or condition label, decoded: in vitro stimulation with specific CMV peptide epitopes to enrich CMV-specific T cells. The V end gives up 4 bases and the J end 0 bases, leaving 8 bases in the junction not matched to a gene. Including cysteine and phenylalanine, the CDR3 has 17 amino acids. Left in the record is the CDR3 DNA by itself, 51 bases read in frame from the first base. CDR1 and CDR2, per the germline V gene (reference sequence), are SEHNR and FQNEAQ. Instrument on record: Illumina HiSeq 1500. TCRdb's own reprocessing of the public reads used fastp at Q25 and MiXCR and kept productive beta chains. Every entry covers one CDR3 protein and lists the most common genes and DNA from its rows. This sample holds 650,000 to 900,000 distinct CDR3 sequences; approximately 30% were observed only once. Roughly 12% of the sample belongs to the ten largest clones.

The sample belongs to a study of T cell repertoires in cytomegalovirus infection (dated by TCRdb to about 2019). About the study as a whole: The peptide stimulations were aimed at well-studied HLA-B-restricted epitopes as well as recently identified HLA-C-restricted CMV epitopes, whose presentation resists viral immunomodulation. The HLA type of each donor mattered for the analysis, because public TCR beta signatures pointed to carriage of CMV infection along with the matching HLA type.

The investigation overall reported the following: In both this cohort and an independent roughly 360-donor cohort, the cumulative frequency of public TCR beta family members distinguished carriers of CMV infection plus the relevant HLA type. In the ex vivo response, HLA-C-restricted CMV-specific TCR beta clonotypes were dominant, and in two of eight donors the single most frequent clonotype came from this HLA-C-restricted group.

Sequences were derived from cultured CD8+ T cells from PBMCs, sampled from culture after CMV antigen stimulation. The source is a human donor in good health (CMV status not recorded). Some clones in this sample may be carry-over from other donors' samples. In this chain, TRBV7-9 is recombined with TRBJ2-2; 7 bases in the junction line up with TRBD1. The nucleotide sequence reads as follows: TGTGCCAGCAGCTCAAGGCACAGGGGCGCGAACACCGGGGAGCTGTTTTTT. Protein translation: CASSSRHRGANTGELFF. With the portions outside the CDR3 filled from the reference TRBV7-9 and TRBJ2-2 genes, the complete variable region becomes DTGVSQNPRHKITKRGQNVTFRCDPISEHNRLYWYRQTLGQGPEFLTYFQNEAQLEKSRLLSDRFSAERPKGSFSTLEIQRTEQGDSAMYLCASSSRHRGANTGELFFGEGSRLTVL.